This T cell receptor beta chain appears in the sequencing data of a study of T-cell reconstitution after alpha-beta-depleted transplantation in children. It was with unique molecular identifiers that the TCRbeta library was prepared. TCRdb redid the calling of the PCR reads with MiXCR, one entry per CDR3 protein. The profile shows roughly 500,000 distinct CDR3 sequences, approximately 20% of them singletons. Germline CDR1 and CDR2: SQVTM and ANQGSEA. Between the trimmed V and J ends, which lost 4 bases and 1 base, there was a span of 10 bases. This CDR3 is 13 amino acids long. The sequencing used PBMCs from the stem cell graft donor, collected from the stem cell graft. This receptor was taken from a human donor who donated a stem cell graft to a child with acute lymphoblastic leukemia. The chain combines TRBV29-1 with TRBJ1-1, with no clear D. CDR3 region: CSVVRNSNTEAFF. The CDR3, as DNA: TGCAGCGTTGTGCGCAACTCGAACACTGAAGCTTTCTTT.